These T cell receptor beta chains were read from a single sample in a study of blood T cell repertoires in COVID-19. Produced via immunoSEQ multiplex PCR; TCRdb's table is partial and in-frame only. The sample carries 100,000 to 120,000 clones, approximately 90% recorded once. The sequencing input was peripheral blood. These receptors all stem from a woman aged 45-65 years with acute or convalescent COVID-19. Both conserved end residues are part of each CDR3. The D gene is left open where the match is weak. Expanded clones are given a class, and other clones once, few, many or no size at all.

cdr3_nt: TGTGCCAGTAAAGGAGGAGGGGCTCAGCCCCAGCATTTT
cdr3_aa: CASKGGGAQPQHF
clone_size: NA
d_call: NA
v_call: TRBV27
j_call: TRBJ1-5

cdr3_nt: TGTGCCAGCAGCTTAACCGGTCTCACAGATACGCAGTATTTT
cdr3_aa: CASSLTGLTDTQYF
clone_size: NA
d_call: NA
v_call: TRBV11-3
j_call: TRBJ2-3

cdr3_nt: TGTGCCAGCAGCCCGGGGAGGGGGGTCCGAGAGACCCAGTACTTC
cdr3_aa: CASSPGRGVRETQYF
clone_size: NA
d_call: NA
v_call: TRBV11-2
j_call: TRBJ2-5

cdr3_nt: TGTGCCTGGAGTGTGGACAGGGTGCAAAACATTCAGTACTTC
cdr3_aa: CAWSVDRVQNIQYF
clone_size: NA
d_call: TRBD1
v_call: TRBV30
j_call: TRBJ2-4

cdr3_nt: TGTGCCAGCAGTTCGGCCGGGAGATCTGGAAACACCATATATTTT
cdr3_aa: CASSSAGRSGNTIYF
clone_size: NA
d_call: NA
v_call: TRBV6-6
j_call: TRBJ1-3

cdr3_nt: TGTGCCTGGAGAGGCAGGTGGCATGGCTACACCTTC
cdr3_aa: CAWRGRWHGYTF
clone_size: NA
d_call: NA
v_call: TRBV30
j_call: TRBJ1-2

cdr3_nt: TGTGCCAGCAGCGAGACTAGCGGGACCTCCTACGAGCAGTACTTC
cdr3_aa: CASSETSGTSYEQYF
clone_size: NA
d_call: TRBD2
v_call: TRBV9
j_call: TRBJ2-7

cdr3_nt: TGTGCCAGCAGCGATGGGATCGACAGGGTAGAGGACTATGGCTACACCTTC
cdr3_aa: CASSDGIDRVEDYGYTF
clone_size: NA
d_call: TRBD1
v_call: TRBV2
j_call: TRBJ1-2

cdr3_nt: TGTGCCACCGTACGAGATGGGGCCCGACATGGAAACACCATATATTTT
cdr3_aa: CATVRDGARHGNTIYF
clone_size: NA
d_call: NA
v_call: TRBV24-1
j_call: TRBJ1-3

cdr3_nt: TGTGCCAGTGGACAGGGTGGCAATGAGCAGTTCTTC
cdr3_aa: CASGQGGNEQFF
clone_size: NA
d_call: TRBD1
v_call: TRBV7-3
j_call: TRBJ2-1

cdr3_nt: TGTGCCAGCAGTTACGACAGTTATAGCAATCAGCCCCAGCATTTT
cdr3_aa: CASSYDSYSNQPQHF
clone_size: NA
d_call: NA
v_call: TRBV6-6
j_call: TRBJ1-5

cdr3_nt: TGTGCCAGCAAGGGGGTTTCCTACGAGCAGTACTTC
cdr3_aa: CASKGVSYEQYF
clone_size: NA
d_call: NA
v_call: TRBV25-1
j_call: TRBJ2-7

cdr3_nt: TGTGCCAGCACCCTAGGGGTCTCTGGAAACACCATATATTTT
cdr3_aa: CASTLGVSGNTIYF
clone_size: few
d_call: NA
v_call: TRBV3-1/TRBV3-2
j_call: TRBJ1-3

cdr3_nt: TGTGCCAGCGGACAGGAATACAATGAGCAGTTCTTC
cdr3_aa: CASGQEYNEQFF
clone_size: once
d_call: TRBD1
v_call: TRBV2
j_call: TRBJ2-1

cdr3_nt: TGCAGTGCTAGTTTGTTGTCCTTGAGCTCCTACGAGCAGTACTTC
cdr3_aa: CSASLLSLSSYEQYF
clone_size: NA
d_call: NA
v_call: TRBV20-1
j_call: TRBJ2-7

cdr3_nt: TGCAGTGCTAGTTACTCCATCTCGGATTCACCCCTCCACTTT
cdr3_aa: CSASYSISDSPLHF
clone_size: NA
d_call: NA
v_call: TRBV20-1
j_call: TRBJ1-6

cdr3_nt: TGTGCCAGCACCGTCGCCGAGAACACCATATATTTT
cdr3_aa: CASTVAENTIYF
clone_size: NA
d_call: NA
v_call: TRBV11-3
j_call: TRBJ1-3

cdr3_nt: TGTGCCAGAGAGGGACAGGGAGGTGAAAAACTGTTTTTT
cdr3_aa: CAREGQGGEKLFF
clone_size: NA
d_call: TRBD1
v_call: TRBV2
j_call: TRBJ1-4

cdr3_nt: TGTGCCACCAGCAGAGGGGGGACAGCCTATGGCTACACCTTC
cdr3_aa: CATSRGGTAYGYTF
clone_size: NA
d_call: TRBD1
v_call: TRBV15
j_call: TRBJ1-2

cdr3_nt: TGTGCCAGCAGCGTCACAGGGGGATCCTACGAGCAGTACTTC
cdr3_aa: CASSVTGGSYEQYF
clone_size: NA
d_call: TRBD1
v_call: TRBV9
j_call: TRBJ2-7

cdr3_nt: TGTGCCATCACCACCCGTCCGGGGGGGCAGTACTTC
cdr3_aa: CAITTRPGGQYF
clone_size: NA
d_call: TRBD2
v_call: TRBV28
j_call: TRBJ2-7

cdr3_nt: TGTGCCAGCTCACCGGGACAGCTCTCTGGAAACACCATATATTTT
cdr3_aa: CASSPGQLSGNTIYF
clone_size: NA
d_call: TRBD1
v_call: TRBV18
j_call: TRBJ1-3

cdr3_nt: TGTGCCAGCAGCGTAGCGTCGACAGGAAACACCATATATTTT
cdr3_aa: CASSVASTGNTIYF
clone_size: NA
d_call: NA
v_call: TRBV9
j_call: TRBJ1-3

cdr3_nt: TGTGCCAGCAGTTTATGGGGGCCTGGAGAAGATACGCAGTATTTT
cdr3_aa: CASSLWGPGEDTQYF
clone_size: NA
d_call: NA
v_call: TRBV27
j_call: TRBJ2-3

cdr3_nt: TGCAGCGTCAGGATAGACATGAACACTGAAGCTTTCTTT
cdr3_aa: CSVRIDMNTEAFF
clone_size: NA
d_call: NA
v_call: TRBV29-1
j_call: TRBJ1-1

cdr3_nt: TGCAGCGTTATGGGGGGACAGGGGTTAACCAAGGGTAATGAAAAACTGTTTTTT
cdr3_aa: CSVMGGQGLTKGNEKLFF
clone_size: NA
d_call: TRBD1
v_call: TRBV29-1
j_call: TRBJ1-4

cdr3_nt: TGTGCCAGTAGTATAACTGTCCAGCCCCAGCATTTT
cdr3_aa: CASSITVQPQHF
clone_size: NA
d_call: NA
v_call: TRBV19
j_call: TRBJ1-5

cdr3_nt: TGTGCCAGCAGCTTGACAGGGATGAGGGATCAGCCCCAGCATTTT
cdr3_aa: CASSLTGMRDQPQHF
clone_size: once
d_call: TRBD1
v_call: TRBV7-8
j_call: TRBJ1-5

cdr3_nt: TGTGCCAGCAGCCCTCCACAGGGAAGTTCCGGGGAGCTGTTTTTT
cdr3_aa: CASSPPQGSSGELFF
clone_size: NA
d_call: NA
v_call: TRBV3-1/TRBV3-2
j_call: TRBJ2-2